The 25 T cell receptor beta chains reported below all come from one sample, sequenced in a study of cytotoxic CD8 clonotypes in ibrutinib-treated CLL. Method: immunoSEQ multiplex PCR; TCRdb's copy keeps in-frame clones and lacks some. The sample records 150,000 to 200,000 clones, about four fifths being singletons. The sequencing here drew on PBMCs, taken after 12 months of ibrutinib treatment. The source of these receptors is a human donor with chronic lymphocytic leukemia.

V gene TRBV13 combines with J gene TRBJ2-5; weak D call: TRBD2 (5 bases). This CDR3 is 13 amino acids long. Trimming took off 8 bases at V and 2 bases at J, with 12 bases between the two ends. Germline V gene lookup returns CDR1 PRHDT and CDR2 FYEKMQ (reference sequence). The CDR3 is CASRGVNQETQYF. CDR3 DNA: TGTGCCAGCCGGGGAGTGAATCAAGAGACCCAGTACTTC.

The chain joins TRBV18 to TRBJ1-2, with 9 bases that match TRBD1. Germline assignment: CDR1 KGHSH and CDR2 LQKENI. Unmatched junction bases numbered 10, after V lost 2 bases and J lost 0 bases. The CDR3 runs 18 residues. CDR3 residues: CASSPSGDRVVANYGYTF. DNA of the CDR3: TGTGCCAGCTCACCATCAGGGGACAGGGTAGTTGCTAACTATGGCTACACCTTC.

CDR3 DNA: TGTGCCAGCTCACCACCGCCAGGGGGACAATACGAGCAGTACTTC. This codes for CASSPPPGGQYEQYF. The chain is built from TRBV18 and TRBJ2-7; 7 nucleotides align to TRBD1. The germline V gene encodes CDR1 KGHSH and CDR2 LQKENI. This CDR3 is built from 15 residues. V dropped 0 bases and J dropped 4; count of bases not matched to a gene: 6.

The chain carries TRBV4-3 and TRBJ1-4; 9 positions match TRBD1. Trimming cost V 0 bases and J 2 bases; bases outside gene matches: 4. The CDR3 sequence is 17 residues long. CDR1 is LGHNA and CDR2 is YSLEER in the germline V gene. This CDR3 reads CASSQEHRGLTNEKLFF. The DNA of the CDR3 is TGCGCCAGCAGCCAAGAACACAGGGGGCTGACTAATGAAAAACTGTTTTTT.

The chain combines TRBV30 with TRBJ2-1; no firm D call. CDR1 is GTSNPN, CDR2 SVGIG, per germline (reference sequence). V was pared by 0 bases and J by 15 bases, with 15 bases between. This CDR3 is built from 12 residues. The CDR3 region is CAWSVGQPRPFF. The CDR3, as DNA: TGTGCCTGGAGTGTAGGCCAACCTCGACCGTTCTTC.

The chain uses TRBV7-6 and TRBJ2-7; a weak D match, TRBD2 (5 bases). Germline lookup yields CDR1 SGHVS and CDR2 FNYEAQ. V was trimmed by 2 bases and J by 4 bases, leaving 12 bases between them. The length of the CDR3 is 14 residues. The CDR3 loop is CASSLNVGAYEQYF. CDR3 nucleotides: TGTGCCAGCAGCTTAAACGTGGGAGCGTACGAGCAGTACTTC.

V is TRBV29-1 and J is TRBJ2-7; the match to TRBD1 covers 7 bases. The ends lost 7 bases at V and 4 bases at J; junction bases unmatched: 7. The CDR3 runs to 12 residues. CDR1 SQVTM and CDR2 ANQGSEA come from the germline V gene. The CDR3 bases are TGCAGCGCAGGACAGGTATCTTACGAGCAGTACTTC. Protein product: CSAGQVSYEQYF.

This chain joins TRBV18 and TRBJ2-7; D is perhaps TRBD2 (5 bases). From germline, CDR1 is KGHSH and CDR2 LQKENI. The V and J ends lost 4 bases and 3 bases respectively, with 10 bases between them. This CDR3 has 13 amino acids. The CDR3 protein is CASSQTRDYEQYF. The CDR3 region has the DNA TGTGCCAGCTCACAGACCCGGGACTACGAGCAGTACTTC.

The V and J genes are TRBV6-5 and TRBJ2-1; no reliable D call. Germline CDR1 is MNHEY and CDR2 is SVGAGI. V lost 2 bases and J lost 3, with 8 bases in between. The CDR3 has 14 residues. CDR3 in DNA: TGTGCCAGCAGTTACGCCACTTACTACAATGAGCAGTTCTTC. The encoded protein is CASSYATYYNEQFF.

The chain has TRBV18 and TRBJ2-3; D remains ambiguous. The germline V gene has CDR1 KGHSH and CDR2 LQKENI. This CDR3 has 12 amino acids. Trimming took 6 bases from V and 5 from J, leaving 9 bases between them. As DNA, the CDR3 is TGTGCCAGCTCCTCAAGCCTAGATACGCAGTATTTT. This translates into CASSSSLDTQYF.

The chain employs TRBV5-4 and TRBJ2-1; the D is unclear. Germline V lookup: CDR1 SGHNT, CDR2 YYREEE (reference sequence). The CDR3 loop spans 15 amino acids. V gave up 4 bases and J gave up 5 bases, with 16 bases separating them. For the CDR3, the DNA is TGTGCCAGCAGCCCCCCCCCGTCGGGTAACAATGAGCAGTTCTTC. This gives the protein CASSPPPSGNNEQFF. Supplemented by reference TRBV5-4 and TRBJ2-1, the full variable domain reads ETGVTQSPTHLIKTRGQQVTLRCSSQSGHNTVSWYQQALGQGPQFIFQYYREEENGRGNFPPRFSGLQFPNYSSELNVNALELDDSALYLCASSPPPSGNNEQFFGPGTRLTVL.

The chain carries TRBV20-1 and TRBJ1-2; D is ambiguous. V lost 5 bases and J lost 5, with 9 bases in between. CDR1 is DFQATT, CDR2 SNEGSKA, per germline (reference sequence). This CDR3 comprises 11 residues. The CDR3 DNA reads TGCAGTGCTGCCTGGTTATATGGCTACACCTTC. This translates into CSAAWLYGYTF.

The V gene is TRBV2, the J gene TRBJ2-2; perhaps TRBD2 as D (7 bases). The germline gives CDR1 SNHLY, CDR2 FYNNEI. CDR3 size: 14 residues. V lost 7 bases and J 6 bases, leaving 15 bases between the germline ends. CDR3 residues: CASIGEGGAGELFF. Written as DNA, the CDR3 is TGTGCCAGCATCGGTGAGGGGGGGGCCGGGGAGCTGTTTTTT. The entire variable domain, with the rest obtained from reference TRBV2 and TRBJ2-2, is as follows: EPEVTQTPSHQVTQMGQEVILRCVPISNHLYFYWYRQILGQKVEFLVSFYNNEISEKSEIFDDQFSVERPDGSNFTLKIRSTKLEDSAMYFCASIGEGGAGELFFGEGSRLTVL.

This rearrangement joins TRBV6-5 to TRBJ1-6; D gene uncertain. The CDR3 is made up of 16 amino acids. Germline V gene data show CDR1 as MNHEY and CDR2 as SVGAGI. Trimming pared 2 bases from V and 2 bases from J, leaving 10 bases between. In DNA, the CDR3 is TGTGCCAGCAGTTACAAATCCCCCGCCTATAATTCACCCCTCCACTTT. Residues: CASSYKSPAYNSPLHF.

The chain is built from TRBV7-2 and TRBJ1-1; D uncertain. Trimming took off 5 bases at V and 1 base at J, with 11 bases between the two ends. Germline lookup yields CDR1 SGHTA and CDR2 FQGNSA. The CDR3 is 14 amino acids. The CDR3 region is CASSRTMGNTEAFF. CDR3 DNA sequence: TGTGCCAGCAGCCGAACGATGGGGAACACTGAAGCTTTCTTT.

This clone has just one count. The V gene is TRBV7-2, the J gene TRBJ1-1; the D is unclear. V lost 6 bases and J lost 0, with 14 bases in between. Germline V gene sequence: CDR1 SGHTA, CDR2 FQGNSA. This CDR3 is 15 amino acids long. CDR3 nucleotides: TGTGCCAGCAGTCCGGCCCTAAACTTGAACACTGAAGCTTTCTTT. It translates to CASSPALNLNTEAFF. The full variable domain, completed using reference TRBV7-2 and TRBJ1-1, is GAGVSQSPSNKVTEKGKDVELRCDPISGHTALYWYRQSLGQGLEFLIYFQGNSAPDKSGLPSDRFSAERTGGSVSTLTIQRTQQEDSAVYLCASSPALNLNTEAFFGQGTRLTVV.

The rearrangement uses TRBV7-2 and TRBJ2-3; 9 bases fit TRBD1. The CDR3 sequence is 15 residues long. Germline CDR1 SGHTA, CDR2 FQGNSA. V lost 5 bases and J lost 9; bases outside the gene matches: 12. CDR3 loop: CASSRQGEKRGTQYF. The CDR3 DNA sequence: TGTGCCAGCAGCAGACAGGGGGAAAAACGGGGGACGCAGTATTTT.

The chain has TRBV18 and TRBJ1-4; no clear D gene. CDR3 length equals 16 residues. CDR1 and CDR2 (germline): KGHSH, LQKENI. The V gene lost 1 base and the J gene lost 1 base, with 10 bases spanning the gap. The CDR3 DNA sequence: TGTGCCAGCTCACCACTTACGGCAGGAACTAATGAAAAACTGTTTTTT. Translating it yields CASSPLTAGTNEKLFF.

This chain uses TRBV5-4 with TRBJ2-2, with 13 bases matching TRBD2. With V trimmed by 5 bases and J by 1 base, 5 bases remained unmatched. CDR1 and CDR2 (germline): SGHNT, YYREEE (reference sequence). The CDR3 covers 17 residues. The CDR3 protein is CASSQRLAGGNTGELFF. The CDR3 nucleotides are TGTGCCAGCAGTCAAAGACTAGCGGGGGGGAACACCGGGGAGCTGTTTTTT.

This clone was detected only a few times. The chain has TRBV5-6 and TRBJ1-6; perhaps TRBD1 as D (5 bases). V was cut by 0 bases and J by 10 bases, with 11 bases left in between. The CDR3 extends over 14 amino acids. Germline lookup yields CDR1 SGHDT and CDR2 YYEEEE. Here the CDR3 reads CASSLGGRRSPLHF. CDR3 sequence (DNA): TGTGCCAGCAGCTTGGGGGGGAGGAGATCACCCCTCCACTTT.

This clone appeared many times. The rearrangement joins TRBV14 to TRBJ1-2; no clear D gene. Germline V lookup: CDR1 SGHDN, CDR2 FVKESK. Trimming removed 0 bases from V and 8 bases from J, with 16 bases in between. This CDR3 contains 15 residues. In nucleotides, the CDR3 is TGTGCCAGCAGCCAAGAAGAGCGGGGATTGGGGGGCTACACCTTC. Its translation is CASSQEERGLGGYTF.

This sequence joins TRBV7-2 and TRBJ2-5; TRBD1 matches at 9 bases. Germline trimming cut 1 base from V and 5 bases from J; bases unmatched to any gene: 2. The CDR3 runs to 14 residues. Germline assignment: CDR1 SGHTA and CDR2 FQGNSA. The CDR3 DNA reads TGTGCCAGCAGCTTAGAAGGACAGGGGGAGACCCAGTACTTC. Residues: CASSLEGQGETQYF.

The V gene is TRBV7-8, the J gene TRBJ1-3; D possibly corresponds to TRBD1 (5 bases). Germline V lookup: CDR1 SGHVS, CDR2 FQNEAQ. Trimming pared 6 bases from V and 0 bases from J, leaving 9 bases between. The CDR3 runs to 14 residues. The CDR3 nucleotides read TGTGCCAGCAGTGACAGCATCTCTGGAAACACCATATATTTT. Translated: CASSDSISGNTIYF.

The genes are TRBV7-3 and TRBJ2-5; D ambiguous. With 2 bases removed from V and 5 bases from J, the gap between germline ends came to 9 bases. The CDR3 extends over 13 amino acids. CDR1 and CDR2 from the germline V gene are SGHTA and FQGTGA. The CDR3 region is CASSLDTQETQYF. The CDR3 region has the DNA TGTGCCAGCAGCTTAGATACTCAGGAGACCCAGTACTTC.

This clone was seen a few times. This rearrangement joins TRBV2 to TRBJ1-2; no definite D call. Trimming removed 0 bases at V and 8 bases at J, with 19 bases between. Germline V gene lookup returns CDR1 SNHLY and CDR2 FYNNEI. The CDR3 consists of 16 residues. CDR3 DNA sequence: TGTGCCAGCAGTGAAGCGCCATTCCCAGGAGTCAAGGGCTACACCTTC. Its translation is CASSEAPFPGVKGYTF.